Presented here are 22 T cell receptor beta chains from one specimen sequenced in a study of brain T cells in children with intractable seizures. Time point in this sample: blood from clinic visit 5 months post-surgery; TSC patient then seizure free. Repertoires were generated with immunoSEQ multiplex PCR, while TCRdb's copy carries only in-frame clones and drops some. The sample comprises around 340,000 clones, over 85% of which are singletons, and under 7% rests with the top ten. Source: peripheral blood, taken less than 6 months after surgery. Every receptor here comes from a boy younger than two with tuberous sclerosis and intractable seizures.

The genes are TRBV15 and TRBJ1-5; 7 bases are a match to TRBD1. V gave up 1 base and J gave up 4 bases; unmatched junction bases: 1. Germline V gives CDR1 LNHNV, CDR2 YYDKDF (reference sequence). There are 14 residues in the CDR3. The CDR3 DNA sequence: TGTGCCACCAGCAGAGGACAGGGAAATCAGCCCCAGCATTTT. Its translation: CATSRGQGNQPQHF.

The V call is TRBV10-3, the J call TRBJ1-5, with D unclear. The CDR3 runs 13 residues. The germline V gene encodes CDR1 ENHRY and CDR2 SYGVKD. Trimming took off 3 bases at V and 0 bases at J, with 3 bases between the two ends. For the CDR3, the DNA is TGTGCCATCAGTGAATATAGCAATCAGCCCCAGCATTTT. Protein product: CAISEYSNQPQHF.

J is TRBJ2-2 and V is TRBV9; 13 nucleotides line up with TRBD2. The V and J ends lost 1 base and 6 bases, in that order; junction bases with no gene match: 9. CDR3 length: 18 amino acids. Germline lookup yields CDR1 SGDLS and CDR2 YYNGEE. Here the CDR3 DNA reads TGTGCCAGCAGCGTACCACCCAGGACTAGCGGGAGACCCGGGGAGCTGTTTTTT. This codes for CASSVPPRTSGRPGELFF. The variable domain in full, with the rest retrieved from reference TRBV9 and TRBJ2-2, is DSGVTQTPKHLITATGQRVTLRCSPRSGDLSVYWYQQSLDQGLQFLIQYYNGEERAKGNILERFSAQQFPDLHSELNLSSLELGDSALYFCASSVPPRTSGRPGELFFGEGSRLTVL.

The CDR3 region is CASSQSGQFRVRWTEAFF. The CDR3 bases are TGTGCCAGCAGCCAATCCGGACAGTTCAGGGTTCGCTGGACTGAAGCTTTCTTT. The chain uses TRBV3-1 (or the pseudogene TRBV3-2) and TRBJ1-1; possibly TRBD1 for D (6 bases). The CDR3 sequence is 18 residues long. Germline loops: CDR1 LGHDT, CDR2 YNNKEL (reference sequence). Trimming stripped 2 bases from V and 5 bases from J, with 24 bases between.

J is TRBJ1-3 and V is TRBV27; D call uncertain. The CDR3 totals 15 residues. V was shortened by 5 bases and J by 2 bases, with 13 bases between the two germline ends. Per the germline V gene, CDR1 is MNHEY and CDR2 is SMNVEV (reference sequence). CDR3 residues: CASSARMTPGNTIYF. CDR3 DNA sequence: TGTGCCAGCAGTGCCAGGATGACCCCTGGAAACACCATATATTTT.

The chain couples TRBV19 to TRBJ1-1, with TRBD1 identical over 8 bases. With V trimmed by 4 bases and J by 4 bases, 2 bases remained unmatched. Germline CDR1 and CDR2: LNHDA and SQIVND (reference sequence). The CDR3 totals 13 residues. Here the CDR3 reads CASSTTGATEAFF. The CDR3 DNA is TGTGCCAGTAGTACGACAGGGGCCACTGAAGCTTTCTTT.

The chain has TRBV11-3 and TRBJ2-7; 11 positions agree with TRBD2. Germline assignment: CDR1 SGHNT and CDR2 YENEEA. The junction had 5 bases not matched to a gene; V was cut back by 4 bases and J by 3 bases. This CDR3 has 15 residues. Here the CDR3 DNA reads TGTGCCAGCAGCTATCTAGCGGGAGGAATCTACGAGCAGTACTTC. It is translated as CASSYLAGGIYEQYF.

This clone is a singleton in its sample. The V and J genes are TRBV30 and TRBJ1-5, with D unclear. The V gene's germline CDR1 is GTSNPN and CDR2 SVGIG (reference sequence). The ends were cut back, 2 bases at V and 4 bases at J, with 9 bases in the middle. The CDR3 runs 13 residues. CDR3 residues: CAWSLGENQPQHF. CDR3 nucleotides: TGTGCCTGGAGTCTTGGGGAGAATCAGCCCCAGCATTTT.

The rearrangement uses TRBV5-6 and TRBJ2-2; no definite D call. Looked up from germline, CDR1 is SGHDT and CDR2 is YYEEEE. The CDR3 is made up of 15 amino acids. The V gene lost 1 base and the J gene lost 6 bases, with 13 bases spanning the gap. CDR3 region: CASSLLRIIAGELFF. CDR3 nucleotides: TGTGCCAGCAGCTTGTTGAGGATAATTGCCGGGGAGCTGTTTTTT.

The CDR3 coding sequence is TGTGCCAGCAGTCTAACGCAGGGGCGACCCCAGCATTTT. This gives the protein CASSLTQGRPQHF. This sequence joins TRBV12-3 or TRBV12-4 and TRBJ1-5, with a tentative D call TRBD1 (6 bases). Trimming stripped 5 bases from V and 10 bases from J, with 15 bases between. There are 13 residues in the CDR3.

Concerning this clone itself: The same CDR3 is also encoded by other DNA sequences in this sample. The chain carries TRBV7-9 and TRBJ2-7; D gene uncertain. The length of the CDR3 is 13 residues. Germline V CDR1 and CDR2: SEHNR, FQNEAQ (reference sequence). V was clipped by 0 bases and J by 3 bases, with 6 bases between them. For the CDR3, the DNA is TGTGCCAGCAGCTTAGCAGGCAGCTACGAGCAGTACTTC. This sequence encodes CASSLAGSYEQYF.

The chain joins TRBV19 to TRBJ2-2; D is possibly TRBD2 (6 bases). Germline CDR1 reads LNHDA; CDR2 reads SQIVND (reference sequence). The CDR3 runs 14 residues. V shed 5 bases and J shed 7 bases, with 14 bases lying between them. CDR3 nucleotides: TGTGCCAGTAGTCCAACTCCTAGCGTCGGGGAGCTGTTTTTT. Translation: CASSPTPSVGELFF.

This clone came up once. CDR3 sequence reads: CASSVERSSYNEQFF. The CDR3 bases are TGTGCCAGCAGCGTAGAGCGGAGCTCCTACAATGAGCAGTTCTTC. The rearrangement links TRBV9 to TRBJ2-1; D possibly corresponds to TRBD2 (5 bases). Germline-derived CDR1 and CDR2 are SGDLS and YYNGEE. V dropped 0 bases and J dropped 0 bases, with 7 bases sitting between them. CDR3 length: 15 amino acids.

The J gene is TRBJ2-3, the V gene TRBV5-1, with 9 bases matching TRBD1. The CDR3 has 15 residues. The germline V gene has CDR1 SGHRS and CDR2 YFSETQ. With V trimmed by 0 bases and J by 6 bases, 5 bases remained unmatched. CDR3 in DNA: TGCGCCAGCAGCTTGGGGGACAGGGTAATTGATACGCAGTATTTT. Its translation: CASSLGDRVIDTQYF.

This sequence joins TRBV12-3 or TRBV12-4 and TRBJ2-7; TRBD2 matches 7 bases. J lost 2 bases, V lost 3 bases, and 1 base had no gene match. The CDR3 length is 13 residues. CDR3 sequence reads: CASSLGGTYEQYF. CDR3 bases: TGTGCCAGCAGTTTGGGGGGGACCTACGAGCAGTACTTC.

The chain employs TRBV24-1 and TRBJ2-7; the D gene could be TRBD1 or TRBD2 (5 bases each). CDR3 length: 14 amino acids. V lost 6 bases to trimming and J lost 7 bases, with 18 bases between them. CDR1 is KGHDR, CDR2 SFDVKD, per germline. The DNA for the CDR3 is TGTGCCACCAGTCCTGGGGACCCGCGGACTGAGCAGTACTTC. Translation gives CATSPGDPRTEQYF.

This sequence joins TRBV25-1 and TRBJ1-1; 7 nucleotides agree with TRBD1. In germline, CDR1 is MGHDK, CDR2 SYGVNS. J lost 1 base, V lost 6 bases, and 8 bases had no gene match. The CDR3 length is 15 residues. The CDR3 here is CASSQSDRENTEAFF. The CDR3 region has the DNA TGTGCCAGCAGCCAATCCGACAGGGAGAACACTGAAGCTTTCTTT.

This clone appeared once. Other DNA variants within this sample encode the same CDR3. V gene TRBV27 combines with J gene TRBJ1-3; TRBD1 is a possible D gene (6 bases). With 3 bases removed from V and 4 bases from J, the gap between germline ends came to 10 bases. The CDR3 spans 14 residues. Germline V lookup: CDR1 MNHEY, CDR2 SMNVEV (reference sequence). CDR3 in DNA: TGTGCCAGCAGTTTCCGCCAGGGGGGAAACACCATATATTTT. It yields the protein CASSFRQGGNTIYF.

This clone has a handful of counts. The chain carries TRBV6-5 and TRBJ1-1; D is uncertain. The CDR3 runs 12 residues. From germline, CDR1 is MNHEY and CDR2 SVGAGI. V was cut by 8 bases and J by 11 bases, with 18 bases left in between. The CDR3, as DNA: TGTGCCAGCTGGAACGAGAGGGCTAACGCTTTCTTT. Amino acids: CASWNERANAFF.

This rearrangement joins TRBV19 to TRBJ2-6; a possible D gene is TRBD1 (5 bases). CDR3 length equals 14 residues. V shed 7 bases and J shed 2 bases, with 9 bases lying between them. Germline CDR1 and CDR2: LNHDA and SQIVND (reference sequence). The CDR3 loop is CASNPGPGANVLTF. The CDR3 DNA sequence: TGTGCCAGTAACCCAGGGCCTGGGGCCAACGTCCTGACTTTC.

The V gene is TRBV4-1, the J gene TRBJ1-1, with D perhaps TRBD1 (6 bases). Trimming removed 1 base at V and 0 bases at J, with 6 bases between. CDR3 length: 14 amino acids. The V gene's germline CDR1 is MGHRA and CDR2 YSYEKL. The CDR3 is CASSQGTVNTEAFF. The DNA of the CDR3 is TGCGCCAGCAGCCAAGGGACAGTGAACACTGAAGCTTTCTTT.

The chain uses TRBV7-9 and TRBJ2-7; TRBD1 matches 8 bases. The CDR3 has 15 amino acids. V was clipped by 4 bases and J by 6 bases; unmatched bases: 11. The germline V gene encodes CDR1 SEHNR and CDR2 FQNEAQ (reference sequence). In DNA form, the CDR3 reads TGTGCCAGCAGCTCCCTCAGGGGGCGCGGGACCGAGCAGTACTTC. It specifies CASSSLRGRGTEQYF.